This T cell receptor beta chain was sequenced in a study of vaccination and CD4 T cells after COVID-19. Across the study: Overlapping spike peptides of SARS-CoV-2, HCoV-NL63, HCoV-OC43 and HCoV-229E were used, and cells were stimulated with them.

On this clonotype itself: Its antigen is unknown.

Treatment here: approximately 9-day PBMC culture with coronavirus spike peptide pools or control peptides (ViraFEST assay). Researchers reported culturing about 2.1 million PBMCs per well with roughly 10 IU/ml IL-2 and approximately 9.4 ug/ml peptide pools. Half the medium was replaced with fresh IL-2 medium on days 3 and 7. General study points: Convalescent patients showed a median roughly 90% of reactive clones that were seen only post-vaccination.

Deletions cut 4 bases from V and 1 base from J, with 10 bases between. CDR1 and CDR2 from the germline V gene are SGHDT and YYEEEE. The CDR3 is 14 residues long. The Oncomine TCR Beta short-read assay generated sequence data from the DNA of cultured CD4+ T cells. In TCRdb, the PCR reads were re-called with MiXCR into one record per CDR3 protein. The data hold several thousand distinct CDR3 sequences, with over 25% observed a single time. This clonotype was sampled from a human donor who had recovered from COVID-19. The rearrangement links TRBV5-6 to TRBJ2-3, with D unclear. The specimen sequenced was CD4+ T cells from blood, cultured in vitro. CDR3 in DNA: TGTGCCAGCAGCCTCCCCCTTCGCACAGATACGCAGTATTTT. Translating gives CASSLPLRTDTQYF.